This T cell receptor beta chain was captured in a study of radiation and T cells in renal cell carcinoma. CDR1 is MGHRA and CDR2 is YSYEKL in the germline V gene. V was shortened by 0 bases and J by 0 bases, with 9 bases between the two germline ends. CDR3 length: 17 amino acids. Treatment reported: 15 Gy SBRT to primary tumor, nephrectomy 4 weeks later. Here immunoSEQ multiplex PCR was the method, and the copy in TCRdb shows in-frame clones only, minus some. The sample records 15,000 to 20,000 clones, roughly 54% being singletons. The sample in question was tumor tissue, obtained from a patient whose treatment included radiotherapy and nephrectomy. The TCR originated in a man aged 45-65 years with renal cell carcinoma. The gene calls are TRBV4-1 and TRBJ2-6, with no clear D. The CDR3: CASSQERRPSGANVLTF. Written as DNA, the CDR3 is TGCGCCAGCAGCCAAGAGCGAAGACCCTCTGGGGCCAACGTCCTGACTTTC.